This TCR beta chain was sequenced in a study of vaccination effects on CD4 cells after COVID-19. Points from the study as a whole: Marked clonal contraction of both clone types appeared late after vaccination.

Note on this clone: Antigen unknown.

Germline assignment: CDR1 MNHEY and CDR2 SVGAGI. The CDR3 has 13 amino acids. V gave up 2 bases and J gave up 7 bases; unmatched junction bases: 1. Within the ViraFEST assay, antigen-specific CD4+ T cells underwent expansion with viral peptide pools prior to sequencing. It was after roughly 11 days of culture that CD4+ T cells were isolated. All vaccine recipients tested negative for nucleocapsid antibodies and had never contracted SARS-CoV-2 infection. Data came from immunoSEQ multiplex PCR; TCRdb stores just in-frame clones and leaves some out. The sample holds about 21,000 clones, roughly 75% seen once.

Specimen: CD4+ T cells from PBMCs cultured with HCoV-NL63 spike peptides, collected before COVID-19 vaccination. This receptor was taken from a human donor who received a COVID-19 vaccine. The chain links TRBV6-5 to TRBJ2-1; 8 bases are shared with TRBD1. CDR3 sequence (DNA): TGTGCCAGCAGTTACCACAGGGGGAATGAGCAGTTCTTC. This encodes CASSYHRGNEQFF.